The present TCR beta chain was sequenced within a study of shared clonotypes between healthy human individuals (dated by TCRdb to the early 2020s). For the wider study: The cohort comprised a couple of women and a few men aged 18 to 49 years. For each donor, three plates each were used for CD4 naive and CD4 memory, two plates were used for CD8 naive, and one plate was used for CD8 memory. The study deeply sequenced blood TCR repertoires of about five healthy adults to estimate repertoire size and the extent of clonotype sharing between individuals. Different laboratories and diverse techniques were used to prepare libraries and sequence TCR repertoires, to increase sequencing depth and limit assay-specific biases. Each donor's leukapheresis produced roughly between about 0.8 and 8.9 billion PBMCs.

On the study overall, not on this receptor specifically: When a few donors were compared, the shared fraction of clonotypes was about 5% for naive CD4, around 3.6% for naive CD8, more than 2% for memory CD4, and roughly 0.43% for memory CD8. Compared with non-shared clonotypes, the clonotypes found in all four sorted-subset donors had higher generation probabilities. Based on pairwise subsampling, the degree of clonotype sharing among donors was expected to be affected by sequencing depth. Because the study included only a small number of donors, the genetic and exposure-history diversity represented was limited. Sampling was limited to blood, and TCR repertoires in tissue likely differ from TCR repertoires in blood. Incomplete sequencing was indicated by rarefaction of sorted-subset datasets, despite the large sequencing depth. Naive subsets generally had larger estimated clonotype richness than memory subsets did.

The donors were healthy, HIV-negative adults with no recently reported acute infections or vaccinations. All donors were Caucasian adults living in Nashville, Tennessee, USA. CD4+ T cells were enriched through magnetic negative selection, after which naive cells were positively selected on CD45RA and the remaining negative fraction served as the memory subset. Blood was obtained by leukapheresis, after which PBMCs were separated by Ficoll-Histopaque density gradient centrifugation and cryopreserved in liquid nitrogen vapor phase. Analytical flow cytometry was used to check the purity and quantity of each magnetically sorted T cell population. Genomic DNA was isolated from every sorted fraction and measured by UV absorbance on a Nanodrop 2000c. V is pruned by 2 bases and J by 8 bases, leaving 12 bases of the junction without a gene match. Sequences SGHDN (CDR1) and FVKESK (CDR2) are obtained from the germline V gene. Including cysteine and phenylalanine, the CDR3 has 17 amino acids. Only the CDR3 part of the read is kept: 51 bases, read in frame from the first base.

TCR CDR3 regions were amplified from genomic DNA by multiplex PCR using the deep immunoSEQ assay. For each cell subset, the extracted genomic DNA was distributed evenly across all wells of several immunoSEQ 96-well plates, and each plate served as one replicate. For sorted subsets, each replicate PCR was loaded with 200 ng genomic DNA, equivalent to 30,000 to 35,000 T cell genomes. Purified libraries were measured with a Qubit 3.0 fluorometer, size-checked on a Bioanalyzer 2100, and measured again with the KAPA Library Quantification kit. Each immunoSEQ 96-well plate was sequenced on its own single-read 150-cycle Illumina NextSeq 550 flow cell. Per the original workflow: The immunoSEQ output contained only junctional sequences without quality scores, so filtering could not match that applied to full-length reads. To assign V/J genes and CDR3, sequences were annotated against IMGT germline references using PyIR, a Python wrapper for IgBLAST v1.9. Reads were removed for weak V/J assignments (E-value above 1e-6), missing CDR3, stop codons, out-of-frame junctions, or ambiguous translated residues. A V3J clonotype was defined by an identical inferred V gene, J gene, and CDR3 amino acid sequence. To compute the percentage overlap between repertoires, the number of shared unique clonotypes was divided by the size of the smaller repertoire. RTK rarefaction, the Chao1 estimator, and Recon v2.1 estimates of unobserved clonotypes were used to assess repertoire richness. Generation probabilities for all TCRbeta clonotypes obtained by the gDNA method from several donors were computed using OLGA. TCRdb took this table from immuneACCESS and kept in-frame rearrangements with V and J called. Such tables lack part of the clones; where checked against another copy, unresolved V genes explain under half of the gap, and the rest is unexplained. V and J calls and clone size are those listed in that table; D and trimming were worked out from the DNA. The sample contains roughly 220,000 clones, approximately 65% of them found a single time. The ten largest clones represent over 8.5% of the sample.

This clone was seen more than once but under ten times. No cognate antigen has been identified for it. No base quality values were provided; no much bigger clone lies one nucleotide off. Sequencing was done on a sample of memory CD4+ T cells sorted from blood. The cell subset or site label of this sample denotes: CD45RA-negative fraction. The TCR was taken from a man aged 25-45 years in good health. The sequence is built from TRBV14 and TRBJ1-4, with 9 bases matching TRBD1. The DNA sequence follows: TGTGCCAGCAGCCAAACAAAGTGGGACAGGGAATACGAAAAACTGTTTTTT. It translates as CASSQTKWDREYEKLFF. When the CDR3 is completed using the reference TRBV14 and TRBJ1-4 genes on either side, the full variable domain is EAGVTQFPSHSVIEKGQTVTLRCDPISGHDNLYWYRRVMGKEIKFLLHFVKESKQDESGMPNNRFLAERTGGTYSTLKVQPAELEDSGVYFCASSQTKWDREYEKLFFGSGTQLSVL.